These T cell receptor beta chains were read from a single sample in a study of T cell clones after liver transplantation. Libraries were prepared by immunoSEQ multiplex PCR; TCRdb keeps only in-frame clonotypes and omits some of them. The sample has roughly 15,000 clones, approximately 91% seen once. This specimen was CD8+ T cells from blood, taken before liver transplant. The receptors here all came from a human donor who received a liver transplant. CDR3s include the opening cysteine and the closing phenylalanine or tryptophan. Fields, in order: D gene, CDR3 length, clone size, J gene, V gene, CDR3 DNA, CDR3 protein. A D gene is named only where the DNA matches it firmly. The size field is filled for only some rows; it gives once, few, many or a size class.

D: TRBD1
length: 16
size: .
J: TRBJ2-7
V: TRBV6-5
DNA: TGTGCCAGCAGTTACTCGATGGGACAGTCTTTCTACGAGCAGTACTTC
CDR3: CASSYSMGQSFYEQYF

D: TRBD1
length: 12
size: .
J: TRBJ2-7
V: TRBV15
DNA: TGTGCCACCAGTAGGGACAGGCGCGAGCAGTACTTC
CDR3: CATSRDRREQYF

D: .
length: 14
size: .
J: TRBJ1-2
V: TRBV7-9
DNA: TGTGCCAGCAGCTTAGGGCAGAGCTACTATGGCTACACCTTC
CDR3: CASSLGQSYYGYTF

D: .
length: 13
size: .
J: TRBJ2-7
V: TRBV4-3
DNA: TGCGCCAGCAGCCTGGGCGGGGACTACGAGCAGTACTTC
CDR3: CASSLGGDYEQYF

D: .
length: 11
size: once
J: TRBJ2-1
V: TRBV6-4
DNA: TGTGCCAGCAGTGTGGGAAATGAGCAGTTCTTC
CDR3: CASSVGNEQFF

D: TRBD2
length: 15
size: once
J: TRBJ2-1
V: TRBV5-5
DNA: TGTGCCAGCAGCCAGACTAGCGAAACCTACAATGAGCAGTTCTTC
CDR3: CASSQTSETYNEQFF

D: .
length: 14
size: .
J: TRBJ2-7
V: TRBV4-3
DNA: TGCGCCAGCAGCCAAGGGGCGGGCCCGGACGAGCAGTACTTC
CDR3: CASSQGAGPDEQYF

D: TRBD1
length: 19
size: once
J: TRBJ2-3
V: TRBV5-6
DNA: TGTGCCACCCACAGGGGGCTTTCCCCCGCGATTACTAGCACAGATACGCAGTATTTT
CDR3: CATHRGLSPAITSTDTQYF

D: .
length: 13
size: once
J: TRBJ1-1
V: TRBV7-8
DNA: TGTGCCAGCAGCTTAGCACAGGGTTGGGAAGCTTTCTTT
CDR3: CASSLAQGWEAFF

D: .
length: 14
size: .
J: TRBJ1-1
V: TRBV27
DNA: TGTGCCAGCGCCTATTCAGTAACGAACACTGAAGCTTTCTTT
CDR3: CASAYSVTNTEAFF

D: .
length: 11
size: .
J: TRBJ2-7
V: TRBV7-2
DNA: TGTGCCAGCAGTCTCAGCCACGAGCAGTACTTC
CDR3: CASSLSHEQYF

D: .
length: 12
size: .
J: TRBJ2-7
V: TRBV27
DNA: TGTGCCAGCAGTGCGGGACAGCCGCCCCAGTACTTC
CDR3: CASSAGQPPQYF

D: TRBD1
length: 13
size: .
J: TRBJ2-7
V: TRBV4-1
DNA: TGCGCCAGCAGCCCGGGACAGGCCTACGAGCAGTACTTC
CDR3: CASSPGQAYEQYF

D: .
length: 14
size: .
J: TRBJ1-2
V: TRBV9
DNA: TGTGCCAGCAGCGCCCCAGCCCTTAACTATGGCTACACCTTC
CDR3: CASSAPALNYGYTF

D: .
length: 18
size: .
J: TRBJ2-7
V: TRBV13
DNA: TGTGCCAGCAGCTCTCAGCAATCGACAGTCGCTCCTTCCTACGAGCAGTACTTC
CDR3: CASSSQQSTVAPSYEQYF

D: .
length: 16
size: .
J: TRBJ1-2
V: TRBV29-1
DNA: TGCAGCGTTGCCGGAGTATCGTCGTCCGATAACTATGGCTACACCTTC
CDR3: CSVAGVSSSDNYGYTF

D: .
length: 16
size: .
J: TRBJ2-5
V: TRBV5-6
DNA: TGTGCCAGCAGCCCCTATTTCAGCGGCTTGCAGGAGACCCAGTACTTC
CDR3: CASSPYFSGLQETQYF

D: .
length: 13
size: .
J: TRBJ2-4
V: TRBV9
DNA: TGTGCCAGCAGCGGCCGGGGCCGCGAAATTCAGTACTTC
CDR3: CASSGRGREIQYF

D: .
length: 13
size: few
J: TRBJ2-7
V: TRBV6-5
DNA: TGTGCCAGCAGTTATCCCTCTACCTACGAGCAGTACTTC
CDR3: CASSYPSTYEQYF

D: .
length: 16
size: once
J: TRBJ2-2
V: TRBV29-1
DNA: TGCAGCGCTGAAGTGAGGGGCAGAGCTGACACCGGGGAGCTGTTTTTT
CDR3: CSAEVRGRADTGELFF

D: .
length: 12
size: once
J: TRBJ2-1
V: TRBV7-6
DNA: TGTGCCAGCAGCTTATGGCGGGATGAGCAGTTCTTC
CDR3: CASSLWRDEQFF

D: .
length: 16
size: .
J: TRBJ2-3
V: TRBV11-3
DNA: TGTGCCAGCAGCCGTCTTTTGGGGGACCCTACAGATACGCAGTATTTT
CDR3: CASSRLLGDPTDTQYF

D: .
length: 10
size: .
J: TRBJ2-7
V: TRBV29-1
DNA: TGCAGCGTTGTCATAGGCGAGCAGTACTTC
CDR3: CSVVIGEQYF

D: .
length: 16
size: .
J: TRBJ2-1
V: TRBV11-2
DNA: TGTGCCAGCAGTCTCCAGTCCGGGGTCTCCTACAATGAGCAGTTCTTC
CDR3: CASSLQSGVSYNEQFF

D: .
length: 13
size: .
J: TRBJ2-5
V: TRBV27
DNA: TGTGCCAGCAGGACGAGGGAGCAAGAGACCCAGTACTTC
CDR3: CASRTREQETQYF

D: .
length: 14
size: .
J: TRBJ2-7
V: TRBV7-9
DNA: TGTGCCAGCAGCTTAAGTGACAGCCCCTACGAGCAGTACTTC
CDR3: CASSLSDSPYEQYF

D: .
length: 13
size: .
J: TRBJ2-2
V: TRBV7-9
DNA: TGTGCCAGCAGCTTTGACAGTAGCGGGGAGCTGTTTTTT
CDR3: CASSFDSSGELFF

D: .
length: 14
size: .
J: TRBJ2-2
V: TRBV15
DNA: TGTGCCACCAGCAGAGATATGAACACCGGGGAGCTGTTTTTT
CDR3: CATSRDMNTGELFF

D: TRBD1
length: 15
size: few
J: TRBJ1-2
V: TRBV11-3
DNA: TGTGCCAGCAGCTCGGACACAGGGGGAGGATATGGCTACACCTTC
CDR3: CASSSDTGGGYGYTF

D: TRBD1
length: 14
size: .
J: TRBJ2-7
V: TRBV5-6
DNA: TGTGCCAGCAGCCCCGGGACAGGCTACTACGAGCAGTACTTC
CDR3: CASSPGTGYYEQYF

D: .
length: 13
size: .
J: TRBJ2-3
V: TRBV27
DNA: TGTGCCAGCAGTTTTCCTAGCACAGATACGCAGTATTTT
CDR3: CASSFPSTDTQYF

D: TRBD2
length: 15
size: once
J: TRBJ2-1
V: TRBV7-6
DNA: TGTGCCAGCAGCTTAACGGGGGGCTCCTACAATGAGCAGTTCTTC
CDR3: CASSLTGGSYNEQFF

D: .
length: 15
size: .
J: TRBJ1-3
V: TRBV19
DNA: TGTGCCAGTAGTTCAGGGATCAGCTCTGGAAACACCATATATTTT
CDR3: CASSSGISSGNTIYF

D: .
length: 15
size: .
J: TRBJ2-3
V: TRBV6-5
DNA: TGTGCCAGCAGTTACTCGGTAGCGGCCACAGATACGCAGTATTTT
CDR3: CASSYSVAATDTQYF

D: .
length: 14
size: .
J: TRBJ1-4
V: TRBV2
DNA: TGTGCCAGCAGTGAGGAGACAACTAATGAAAAACTGTTTTTT
CDR3: CASSEETTNEKLFF

D: TRBD1
length: 14
size: .
J: TRBJ2-1
V: TRBV7-9
DNA: TGTGCCAGCAGGGCGGGACAGGGTGTGCATGAGCAGTTCTTC
CDR3: CASRAGQGVHEQFF

D: TRBD1
length: 16
size: .
J: TRBJ1-4
V: TRBV4-2
DNA: TGTGCCAGCAGCCAAGATCACGACAGGGATTACGGGAAACTGTTTTTT
CDR3: CASSQDHDRDYGKLFF

D: .
length: 15
size: .
J: TRBJ2-5
V: TRBV11-2
DNA: TGTGCCAGCAGCTTAGATCGAAATAGCGAAGAGACCCAGTACTTC
CDR3: CASSLDRNSEETQYF

D: TRBD1
length: 18
size: .
J: TRBJ1-5
V: TRBV15
DNA: TGTGCCACCAGCAGAGATAGTAATACAGGGGATAGCAATCAGCCCCAGCATTTT
CDR3: CATSRDSNTGDSNQPQHF

D: TRBD1
length: 16
size: once
J: TRBJ2-7
V: TRBV11-3
DNA: TGTGCCAGCAGCCGCAGGACAGGGGTTAGCTCCTACGAGCAGTACTTC
CDR3: CASSRRTGVSSYEQYF

D: TRBD2
length: 16
size: .
J: TRBJ2-1
V: TRBV10-2
DNA: TGCGCCAGCACTCCCGTGGGACTAGTCGCTCACAATGAGCAGTTCTTC
CDR3: CASTPVGLVAHNEQFF

D: TRBD1
length: 16
size: .
J: TRBJ2-5
V: TRBV29-1
DNA: TGCAGCGTTGAGGACAGGGGGGCCCAGATACAAGAGACCCAGTACTTC
CDR3: CSVEDRGAQIQETQYF

D: .
length: 13
size: .
J: TRBJ2-5
V: TRBV28
DNA: TGTGCCAGCGTCACGGCGGGGGCAGAGACCCAGTACTTC
CDR3: CASVTAGAETQYF

D: TRBD2
length: 16
size: .
J: TRBJ2-2
V: TRBV5-4
DNA: TGTGCCAGCAGCTCCCCCCTAGCGGGAGAGACCGGGGAGCTGTTTTTT
CDR3: CASSSPLAGETGELFF

D: TRBD1
length: 15
size: .
J: TRBJ2-7
V: TRBV29-1
DNA: TGCAGCGTTGAAGACGACAGGGGGCTACGGTACGAGCAGTACTTC
CDR3: CSVEDDRGLRYEQYF

D: .
length: 11
size: .
J: TRBJ1-1
V: TRBV29-1
DNA: TGCAGCGCCCGGGTCTACACTGAAGCTTTCTTT
CDR3: CSARVYTEAFF

D: .
length: 11
size: .
J: TRBJ2-3
V: TRBV6-5
DNA: TGTGCCAGTTTAGGGCCAGATACGCAGTATTTT
CDR3: CASLGPDTQYF

D: TRBD1
length: 15
size: .
J: TRBJ2-2
V: TRBV25-1
DNA: TGTGCCAGCAGTGACTTCGACAGGGACACCGGGGAGCTGTTTTTT
CDR3: CASSDFDRDTGELFF

D: .
length: 15
size: .
J: TRBJ1-1
V: TRBV2
DNA: TGTGCCAGCAGTGTGGGACCTCTCATGAACACTGAAGCTTTCTTT
CDR3: CASSVGPLMNTEAFF